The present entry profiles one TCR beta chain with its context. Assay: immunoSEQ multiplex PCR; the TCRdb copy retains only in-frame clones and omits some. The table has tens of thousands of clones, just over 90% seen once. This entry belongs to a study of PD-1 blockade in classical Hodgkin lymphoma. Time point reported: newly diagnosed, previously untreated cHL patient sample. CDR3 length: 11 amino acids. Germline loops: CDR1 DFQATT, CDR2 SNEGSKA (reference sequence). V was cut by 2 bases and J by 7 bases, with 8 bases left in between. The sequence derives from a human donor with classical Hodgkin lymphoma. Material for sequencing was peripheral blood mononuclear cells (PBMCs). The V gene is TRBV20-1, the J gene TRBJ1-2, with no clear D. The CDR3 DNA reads TGCAGTGCTAGACAGATCATTGGCTACACCTTC. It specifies CSARQIIGYTF.